Shown below are 9 T cell receptor beta chains from a single sample sequenced in a study of shared clonotypes between healthy human individuals. Here immunoSEQ multiplex PCR was the method, and the copy in TCRdb shows in-frame clones only, minus some. The profile covers over a million clones, with around 95% appearing a single time and 1% to 1.5% taken by the ten largest. The sequenced material came from naive CD4+ T cells sorted from blood. Documented subset: CD45RA+ positively selected. These receptors all stem from a man aged 25 to 40 in good health.

The V gene is TRBV2, the J gene TRBJ1-5, with D perhaps matching TRBD1 (6 bases). With 6 bases removed from V and 2 bases from J, the gap between germline ends came to 17 bases. Germline assignment: CDR1 SNHLY and CDR2 FYNNEI. The CDR3 has 16 residues. The chain's CDR3 is CASSPQGRRRNQPQHF. In DNA, the CDR3 is TGTGCCAGCAGCCCACAGGGTCGGAGGCGCAATCAGCCCCAGCATTTT.

V gene TRBV29-1 combines with J gene TRBJ1-2; no reliable D call. V lost 4 bases to trimming and J lost 6 bases, with 3 bases between them. Germline CDR1 is SQVTM and CDR2 is ANQGSEA. This CDR3 comprises 9 residues. The CDR3 here is CSVVNGYTF. CDR3 coding DNA: TGCAGCGTTGTCAATGGCTACACCTTC.

The rearrangement links TRBV7-8 to TRBJ2-7; 11 bases fit TRBD2. V shed 2 bases, J shed 6 bases, and the junction held 6 bases outside the gene matches. CDR1 is SGHVS and CDR2 is FQNEAQ in the germline V gene. The CDR3 is 15 amino acids. This chain's CDR3 is CASSLFLAGGGEQYF. The CDR3 nucleotides are TGTGCCAGCAGCTTATTTCTAGCGGGAGGAGGCGAGCAGTACTTC. Combining the CDR3 with reference TRBV7-8 and TRBJ2-7 gives the whole variable domain GAGVSQSPRYKVAKRGQDVALRCDPISGHVSLFWYQQALGQGPEFLTYFQNEAQLDKSGLPSDRFFAERPEGSVSTLKIQRTQQEDSAVYLCASSLFLAGGGEQYFGPGTRLTVT.

CDR3: CASSPRSGRSTVEQFF. DNA for the CDR3: TGTGCCAGCTCACCACGAAGCGGGAGGTCCACTGTTGAGCAGTTCTTC. The J gene is TRBJ2-1, the V gene TRBV18, with 9 bases lining up with TRBD2. This CDR3 is 16 amino acids long. From germline, CDR1 is KGHSH and CDR2 LQKENI. J lost 9 bases, V lost 1 base, and 10 bases had no gene match.

CDR3 nucleotide sequence: TGTGCCAGTAGTATTCAGTCCAGCGGGAGGCAGTTCTTC. It translates to CASSIQSSGRQFF. The rearrangement links TRBV19 to TRBJ2-1; 8 nucleotides line up with TRBD2. Germline lookup yields CDR1 LNHDA and CDR2 SQIVND (reference sequence). With V trimmed by 3 bases and J by 12 bases, 7 bases remained unmatched. The CDR3 length is 13 residues.

The chain recombines TRBV28 with TRBJ2-1, with 13 bases fitting TRBD2. V trimming: 4 bases; J trimming: 7 bases; junction bases outside the gene matches: 7. CDR3 size: 16 residues. Germline loops: CDR1 MDHEN, CDR2 SYDVKM. The CDR3 reads CASSWGLAGRINEQFF. The CDR3 region has the DNA TGTGCCAGCAGTTGGGGACTAGCGGGAAGGATAAATGAGCAGTTCTTC.

The count of this clone is one. The chain links TRBV25-1 to TRBJ2-5; D remains unclear. Germline V gene data show CDR1 as MGHDK and CDR2 as SYGVNS. The CDR3 is 14 amino acids. Trimming stripped 4 bases from V and 0 bases from J, with 9 bases between. In DNA form, the CDR3 reads TGTGCCAGCAGTGGACGGGTATACCAAGAGACCCAGTACTTC. Protein: CASSGRVYQETQYF. Combining the CDR3 with reference TRBV25-1 and TRBJ2-5 gives the whole variable domain EADIYQTPRYLVIGTGKKITLECSQTMGHDKMYWYQQDPGMELHLIHYSYGVNSTEKGDLSSESTVSRIRTEHFPLTLESARPSHTSQYLCASSGRVYQETQYFGPGTRLLVL.

The CDR3 sequence is CASSPEGGSTDTQYF. Written as DNA, the CDR3 is TGTGCCAGCAGCCCCGAGGGAGGTAGCACAGATACGCAGTATTTT. The chain combines TRBV9 with TRBJ2-3; D perhaps matches TRBD2 (6 bases). Germline CDR1 reads SGDLS; CDR2 reads YYNGEE. This CDR3 has 15 residues. Trimming cost V 4 bases and J 0 bases, with 12 bases left between them.

The rearrangement links TRBV7-2 to TRBJ2-7; tentatively, D is TRBD2 (5 bases). Germline loops: CDR1 SGHTA, CDR2 FQGNSA. CDR3 size: 14 residues. V was trimmed by 2 bases and J by 2 bases, leaving 10 bases between them. In nucleotides, the CDR3 is TGTGCCAGCAGCTTACTCCGGGGAACCTACGAGCAGTACTTC. This sequence encodes CASSLLRGTYEQYF.